One T cell receptor (beta chain) is described in this entry. Antigen specificity is unknown. With V trimmed by 1 base and J by 8 bases, 6 bases remained unmatched. This CDR3 is 14 amino acids long. Germline-derived CDR1 and CDR2 are SGHAT and FQNNGV. This entry belongs to a study of neoadjuvant anti-PD-1 for oral cavity cancer. Study-wide background: Patients without progression got a fourth dose around day 43.

Findings and caveats of the study: Non-responders to neoadjuvant nivolumab had significantly more clonal PBMC T cells than responders.

Regarding time point: after neoadjuvant nivolumab, at surgical resection. Patients had newly diagnosed, untreated stage II-IVA oral cavity squamous cell carcinoma. Method: immunoSEQ multiplex PCR; TCRdb's copy keeps in-frame clones and lacks some. The sample has some 14,000 clones; 75% are singletons. The sample in question was PBMCs, obtained after nivolumab (anti-PD-1) treatment. This sequence joins TRBV11-2 and TRBJ1-2, with 8 positions matching TRBD1. The sequence came from a person between 40 and 85 years old with oral cavity squamous cell carcinoma. The CDR3 sequence: CASSLGGRGQGYTF. The CDR3 DNA follows: TGTGCCAGCAGCTTAGGGGGCAGGGGGCAAGGCTACACCTTC.